The rows below give T cell receptor beta chains drawn from one sample of a study of blood T cell repertoires in COVID-19. Measured with immunoSEQ multiplex PCR; TCRdb has only the in-frame clones, and not every one. The repertoire holds 540,000 or so clones, 70% to 90% seen once, with around 8% in the top ten. The sequenced material came from peripheral blood. The receptors stem from a woman aged 50 to 60 with COVID-19, enrolled during active disease. CDR3s include the opening cysteine and the closing phenylalanine or tryptophan. A D gene is named only where the DNA matches it firmly. Part of the rows lack a size; the others show once, few, many or a class for expanded clones.

>TRBV4-1|TRBD2|TRBJ2-1|-
CASSGGSSYNEQFF
TGCGCCAGCAGCGGCGGGAGCTCCTACAATGAGCAGTTCTTC
>TRBV9|TRBD1|TRBJ1-1|once
CASSATGRRTEAFF
TGTGCCAGCAGCGCGACAGGGAGGAGGACTGAAGCTTTCTTT
>TRBV20-1|TRBD2|TRBJ2-3|few
CSALGGDTQYF
TGCAGTGCCCTCGGGGGGGATACGCAGTATTTT
>TRBV6-6|-|TRBJ1-6|-
CASNLVNSPLHF
TGTGCCAGCAACCTAGTGAATTCACCCCTCCACTTT
>TRBV5-1|-|TRBJ1-6|once
CASSLYQGNSPLHF
TGCGCCAGCAGCTTGTACCAGGGCAATTCACCCCTCCACTTT
>TRBV6-5|-|TRBJ1-4|-
CASRALDSHQEELFF
TGTGCCAGCCGAGCTTTGGACTCGCACCAAGAGGAACTGTTTTTT
>TRBV5-1|-|TRBJ1-6|-
CASSLVSNSPLHF
TGCGCCAGCAGCTTGGTTTCGAATTCACCCCTCCACTTT
>TRBV6-1|TRBD1|TRBJ1-3|-
CASSEQPWDRGAGNTIYF
TGTGCCAGCAGTGAACAACCCTGGGACAGGGGAGCTGGAAACACCATATATTTT
>TRBV10-1|TRBD2|TRBJ2-1|-
CAVLADYNEQFF
TGCGCCGTTCTAGCGGATTACAATGAGCAGTTCTTC
>TRBV18|-|TRBJ2-7|-
CASSPGVSSYEQYF
TGTGCCAGCTCCCCCGGGGTATCGTCCTACGAGCAGTACTTC
>TRBV6-5|-|TRBJ1-5|-
CASSPQGSGNQPQHF
TGTGCCAGCAGTCCCCAGGGGTCGGGCAATCAGCCCCAGCATTTT
>TRBV4-1|-|TRBJ1-2|-
CASTFGGAETGYTF
TGCGCCAGCACCTTCGGGGGGGCGGAGACTGGCTACACCTTC
>TRBV20-1|-|TRBJ2-4|-
CSASYGGPAKNIQYF
TGCAGTGCTAGTTACGGGGGACCAGCCAAAAACATTCAGTACTTC
>TRBV12-5|-|TRBJ1-1|-
CASFGGTEAFF
TGTGCTAGTTTTGGGGGGACTGAAGCTTTCTTT
>TRBV19|-|TRBJ2-7|-
CASSTRGGAYEQYF
TGTGCCAGTAGTACCCGAGGGGGGGCCTACGAGCAGTACTTC
>TRBV27|-|TRBJ2-3|-
CASADSRESTDTQYF
TGTGCCAGCGCAGACAGCCGAGAGAGCACAGATACGCAGTATTTT
>TRBV4-2|-|TRBJ1-5|-
CASSQEPPRREFNQPQHF
TGTGCCAGCAGCCAAGAGCCCCCAAGAAGGGAGTTCAATCAGCCCCAGCATTTT
>TRBV18|-|TRBJ1-1|-
CASSPGGVDTEAFF
TGTGCCAGCTCACCAGGGGGGGTAGACACTGAAGCTTTCTTT
>TRBV19|TRBD1|TRBJ1-5|-
CASSHRTGDYQPQHF
TGTGCCAGTAGCCACCGGACAGGGGATTATCAGCCCCAGCATTTT
>TRBV9|-|TRBJ1-6|-
CASSVGSGNSPLHF
TGTGCCAGCAGCGTAGGTTCGGGAAATTCACCCCTCCACTTT
>TRBV2|TRBD1|TRBJ2-1|-
CASRRDRGRSGDEQFF
TGTGCCAGCAGACGGGACAGGGGAAGGTCGGGGGATGAGCAGTTCTTC
>TRBV10-3|TRBD1|TRBJ2-7|-
CAISDPGTGGAEQYF
TGTGCCATCAGTGACCCCGGGACAGGGGGCGCGGAGCAGTACTTC
>TRBV2|TRBD1|TRBJ1-6|-
CASSRQQGVPRGPLHF
TGTGCCAGCAGTCGGCAACAGGGGGTCCCGCGAGGACCCCTCCACTTT
>TRBV11-2|TRBD1|TRBJ1-1|-
CASSFTGGVTFF
TGTGCCAGCAGCTTTACAGGGGGCGTAACTTTCTTT
>TRBV5-1|-|TRBJ1-5|-
CASRQAPQGNQPQHF
TGCGCCAGCAGGCAAGCACCTCAGGGCAATCAGCCCCAGCATTTT
>TRBV19|-|TRBJ2-6|-
CASSISSGANVLTF
TGTGCCAGTAGTATCAGCTCTGGGGCCAACGTCCTGACTTTC
>TRBV20-1|-|TRBJ1-1|-
CSGKRNTEAFF
TGCAGTGGTAAGAGAAACACTGAAGCTTTCTTT
>TRBV2|-|TRBJ1-6|-
CASSPTGIPKSYNSPLHF
TGTGCCAGCAGTCCTACAGGCATCCCAAAAAGCTATAATTCACCCCTCCACTTT
>TRBV19|TRBD1|TRBJ1-2|once
CASSIGGDSIYGYTF
TGTGCCAGTAGTATAGGGGGGGACAGCATCTATGGCTACACCTTC
>TRBV3-1/TRBV3-2|TRBD2|TRBJ2-3|-
CASSQDRGLAGTDTQYF
TGTGCCAGCAGCCAAGATCGGGGACTAGCGGGGACCGATACGCAGTATTTT
>TRBV6-5|TRBD1|TRBJ1-4|-
CASISLQGGEKLFF
TGTGCCAGCATATCATTGCAGGGGGGAGAAAAACTGTTTTTT
>TRBV7-9|TRBD1|TRBJ1-2|-
CASSLGTGGDGYTF
TGTGCCAGCAGCTTAGGGACAGGGGGCGATGGCTACACCTTC
>TRBV25-1|TRBD1|TRBJ2-7|few
CASSGRTGSPSEQYF
TGTGCCAGCAGTGGTCGGACAGGGAGCCCCTCCGAGCAGTACTTC
>TRBV11-2|-|TRBJ1-1|-
CASSRGGLGAFF
TGTGCCAGCAGTAGAGGTGGGTTAGGAGCTTTCTTT
>TRBV5-1|-|TRBJ2-3|-
CASSPEGRTLKTDTQYF
TGCGCCAGCAGCCCGGAGGGGAGGACACTGAAGACAGATACGCAGTATTTT
>TRBV30|-|TRBJ2-6|-
CAWSDRKAGVRGANVLTF
TGTGCCTGGAGTGATCGAAAGGCAGGGGTGAGAGGGGCCAACGTCCTGACTTTC
>TRBV30|-|TRBJ2-5|once
CAWSVRGAETQYF
TGTGCCTGGAGTGTACGCGGGGCGGAGACCCAGTACTTC
>TRBV9|-|TRBJ1-6|-
CASSLRTFNSPLHF
TGTGCCAGCAGCCTACGGACTTTCAATTCACCCCTCCACTTT
>TRBV30|-|TRBJ2-1|-
CAWDPDNNEQFF
TGTGCCTGGGACCCGGACAACAATGAGCAGTTCTTC
>TRBV6-1|-|TRBJ1-3|-
CASSELGQGRNTIYF
TGTGCCAGCAGTGAACTGGGGCAGGGAAGAAACACCATATATTTT
>TRBV4-2|-|TRBJ2-2|-
CASSQAWIGQPFF
TGTGCCAGCAGCCAAGCGTGGATAGGACAGCCGTTTTTT
>TRBV5-1|TRBD1|TRBJ1-2|-
CASSKSDREGYTF
TGCGCCAGCAGCAAGTCGGACAGGGAGGGCTACACCTTC
>TRBV10-3|-|TRBJ2-5|-
CAISEPGSAQGTQYF
TGTGCCATCAGTGAGCCGGGCTCAGCCCAGGGGACCCAGTACTTC
>TRBV29-1|TRBD1|TRBJ2-2|-
CSVSRDRGAGELFF
TGCAGCGTCAGCCGGGACAGGGGGGCCGGGGAGCTGTTTTTT
>TRBV2|TRBD2|TRBJ2-3|-
CASSPSGADTQYF
TGTGCCAGCAGTCCCAGCGGGGCAGATACGCAGTATTTT
>TRBV5-6|TRBD1|TRBJ1-6|-
CASSPGQGHSPLHF
TGTGCCAGCAGCCCCGGACAGGGTCATTCACCCCTCCACTTT
>TRBV24-1|TRBD1|TRBJ2-7|-
CATSDSGQEHLSSDYEQYF
TGTGCCACCAGTGATTCCGGACAGGAGCACCTTTCTTCAGACTACGAGCAGTACTTC
>TRBV5-1|-|TRBJ1-6|-
CASSLYGEGSPLHF
TGCGCCAGCAGCTTGTATGGGGAGGGTTCACCCCTCCACTTT
>TRBV19|-|TRBJ2-2|-
CASTQALLSGELFF
TGTGCCAGTACCCAGGCCTTGCTATCCGGGGAGCTGTTTTTT
>TRBV30|-|TRBJ1-4|few
CAWSVWRQKIEKLFF
TGTGCCTGGAGTGTATGGCGACAGAAGATTGAAAAACTGTTTTTT
>TRBV13|TRBD2|TRBJ2-1|-
CASSLGGLAPYNEQFF
TGTGCCAGCAGCTTAGGAGGACTAGCGCCGTACAATGAGCAGTTCTTC
>TRBV10-3|TRBD1|TRBJ1-4|-
CAIRGTGSEKLFF
TGTGCCATCAGAGGGACAGGGAGTGAAAAACTGTTTTTT
>TRBV2|-|TRBJ2-3|-
CASTPGITDTQYF
TGTGCCAGCACCCCAGGGATCACAGATACGCAGTATTTT
>TRBV6-5|-|TRBJ2-5|-
CASSYSSRPETQYF
TGTGCCAGCAGTTACTCGAGCCGTCCAGAGACCCAGTACTTC
>TRBV3-1/TRBV3-2|-|TRBJ1-1|many
CASSQGRDYGVEAFF
TGTGCCAGCAGCCAAGGTCGGGATTATGGGGTTGAAGCTTTCTTT